A single sample gave rise to the 18 T cell receptor beta chains below, sequenced in a study of T cells after posttransplantation cyclophosphamide. Only in-frame clones appear in the TCRdb table, and some are missing; sequencing was by immunoSEQ multiplex PCR. The data contain about 47,000 clones, roughly nine tenths of them singletons. The sequenced sample consisted of PBMCs. The receptors originated from a woman aged 50 to 60 in good health and a related stem cell transplant donor.

The chain carries TRBV9 and TRBJ2-7, with 7 bases identical to TRBD2. The CDR3 runs 15 residues. The junction had 6 bases not matched to a gene; V was cut back by 0 bases and J by 3 bases. Germline V gene sequence: CDR1 SGDLS, CDR2 YYNGEE. The CDR3 coding sequence is TGTGCCAGCAGCGTAGCCAGCGGGACCCTCTACGAGCAGTACTTC. Its protein product is CASSVASGTLYEQYF.

The genes are TRBV4-2 and TRBJ1-2, with TRBD1 as a possible D gene (5 bases). Trimming left V 1 base short and J 2 bases short, with 11 bases between. There are 15 residues in the CDR3. Germline V gene lookup returns CDR1 LGHNA and CDR2 YNFKEQ. The CDR3 is CASSQVRGNNYGYTF. CDR3 nucleotides: TGTGCCAGCAGCCAAGTCCGGGGGAACAACTATGGCTACACCTTC.

The chain is built from TRBV9 and TRBJ2-1; 12 bases match TRBD2. Losses at the gene ends were 3 bases for V and 4 bases for J; bases not matched to a gene: 5. The germline V gene encodes CDR1 SGDLS and CDR2 YYNGEE. The CDR3 extends over 16 amino acids. Written as DNA, the CDR3 is TGTGCCAGCAGCGCTCCCGGGACTAGCGGGTACAATGAGCAGTTCTTC. As protein: CASSAPGTSGYNEQFF. Drawing the rest from reference TRBV9 and TRBJ2-1, the complete variable domain is DSGVTQTPKHLITATGQRVTLRCSPRSGDLSVYWYQQSLDQGLQFLIQYYNGEERAKGNILERFSAQQFPDLHSELNLSSLELGDSALYFCASSAPGTSGYNEQFFGPGTRLTVL.

This chain joins TRBV15 and TRBJ1-4, with D possibly TRBD1 on 5 matching bases. CDR3 length: 14 residues. V was trimmed by 2 bases and J by 4 bases, leaving 8 bases between them. Germline CDR1 LNHNV, CDR2 YYDKDF (reference sequence). In nucleotides, the CDR3 is TGTGCCACCAGCAGAAGACAGATTAATGAAAAACTGTTTTTT. Translated: CATSRRQINEKLFF.

The rearrangement joins TRBV11-2 to TRBJ2-3, with 8 positions matching TRBD2. Germline loops: CDR1 SGHAT, CDR2 FQNNGV. Trimming cost V 5 bases and J 0 bases; bases outside gene matches: 7. The CDR3 is 16 residues long. Here the CDR3 reads CASSGQSGRSTDTQYF. The CDR3 bases are TGTGCCAGCAGCGGCCAAAGCGGGAGAAGCACAGATACGCAGTATTTT.

The chain uses TRBV13 and TRBJ2-2; 9 bases fit TRBD2. The CDR3 loop spans 19 amino acids. The J segment lost 1 base and the V segment lost 4 bases, leaving 13 bases of the junction unmatched. Germline V gene lookup returns CDR1 PRHDT and CDR2 FYEKMQ (reference sequence). The CDR3 DNA is TGTGCCAGCAGCTCCATTAGCGGGAGAGGCGTCGAGAACACCGGGGAGCTGTTTTTT. It translates to CASSSISGRGVENTGELFF.

The chain is built from TRBV6-1 and TRBJ1-5, with D hard to call. Germline-derived CDR1 and CDR2 are MNHNS and SASEGT. The CDR3 consists of 15 residues. V was clipped by 3 bases and J by 7 bases, with 16 bases between them. Here the CDR3 DNA reads TGTGCCAGCAGTGATTGGGGTGGAGGGTCCCAGCCCCAGCATTTT. Protein: CASSDWGGGSQPQHF.

The rearrangement uses TRBV6-1 and TRBJ1-5; no reliable D call. The V end was cut by 8 bases, the J end by 5 bases, with 16 bases between. The CDR3 totals 14 residues. Germline CDR1 and CDR2: MNHNS and SASEGT. This CDR3 reads CASLPGEYHQPQHF. The DNA for the CDR3 is TGTGCCAGCCTCCCCGGGGAGTACCATCAGCCCCAGCATTTT.

The chain employs TRBV11-2 and TRBJ2-1; 8 bases map to TRBD2. Looked up from germline, CDR1 is SGHAT and CDR2 is FQNNGV. V lost 0 bases, J lost 0 bases, and 4 bases stayed unmatched. CDR3 length equals 17 residues. The CDR3, as DNA: TGTGCCAGCAGCTTAGATTTGGCGGGGGGCTCCTACAATGAGCAGTTCTTC. Translation: CASSLDLAGGSYNEQFF.

The V call is TRBV29-1, the J call TRBJ2-4, with 12 positions matching TRBD2. Germline V gene sequence: CDR1 SQVTM, CDR2 ANQGSEA. The CDR3 is 13 residues long. Losses at the gene ends were 5 bases for V and 7 bases for J; bases not matched to a gene: 3. The CDR3 is CSVRLAGDNIQYF. In nucleotides, the CDR3 is TGCAGCGTTAGACTAGCGGGAGATAACATTCAGTACTTC.

The chain joins TRBV2 to TRBJ2-1; D perhaps matches TRBD2 (7 bases). Per germline, CDR1 SNHLY and CDR2 FYNNEI. V was trimmed by 7 bases and J by 9 bases, leaving 28 bases between them. CDR3 length: 17 residues. In nucleotides, the CDR3 is TGTGCCAGCACCGGCGAGGGGGGGAGTCCAAGGGGGGGTGAGCAGTTCTTC. It specifies CASTGEGGSPRGGEQFF.

The genes are TRBV6-5 and TRBJ1-5; possibly TRBD1 for D (5 bases). V shed 6 bases and J shed 3 bases, with 12 bases lying between them. Germline values: CDR1 MNHEY, CDR2 SVGAGI. This CDR3 has 14 residues. CDR3 DNA sequence: TGTGCCAGCAGGCCAGGACAAAACAATCAGCCCCAGCATTTT. Protein: CASRPGQNNQPQHF.

The chain uses TRBV28 and TRBJ1-2; D ambiguous. This CDR3 is 15 amino acids long. V was cut by 4 bases and J by 3 bases, with 15 bases left in between. The V gene's germline CDR1 is MDHEN and CDR2 SYDVKM. CDR3 amino acids: CASSSSTGWDYGYTF. The CDR3, as DNA: TGTGCCAGCAGTTCCTCGACGGGGTGGGACTATGGCTACACCTTC.

V gene TRBV28 combines with J gene TRBJ1-5; maybe TRBD1 (6 bases). CDR1 and CDR2 from the germline V gene are MDHEN and SYDVKM. The CDR3 spans 15 residues. Between the trimmed V and J ends, which lost 4 bases and 2 bases, there was a span of 12 bases. CDR3 residues: CASSWGLTGNQPQHF. The CDR3 DNA reads TGTGCCAGCAGTTGGGGGCTAACGGGCAATCAGCCCCAGCATTTT.

The V gene is TRBV25-1, the J gene TRBJ2-3, with D possibly TRBD2 on 6 matching bases. Trimming stripped 3 bases from V and 5 bases from J, with 9 bases between. The CDR3 covers 13 residues. Germline V gives CDR1 MGHDK, CDR2 SYGVNS. The chain's CDR3 is CASSEPGEDTQYF. In DNA form, the CDR3 reads TGTGCCAGCAGTGAGCCGGGGGAAGATACGCAGTATTTT. Full variable domain (remainder filled in from reference TRBV25-1 and TRBJ2-3): EADIYQTPRYLVIGTGKKITLECSQTMGHDKMYWYQQDPGMELHLIHYSYGVNSTEKGDLSSESTVSRIRTEHFPLTLESARPSHTSQYLCASSEPGEDTQYFGPGTRLTVL.

In nucleotides, the CDR3 is TGTGCCAGCAGCGGCGACAGGGTTGGGTCCGGGGAGCTGTTTTTT. This sequence encodes CASSGDRVGSGELFF. The chain employs TRBV11-2 and TRBJ2-2; the match to TRBD1 covers 7 bases. This CDR3 is built from 15 residues. The junction had 9 bases not matched to a gene; V was cut back by 5 bases and J by 6 bases. CDR1 and CDR2 from the germline V gene are SGHAT and FQNNGV.

The DNA of the CDR3 is TGCGCCAGCAGCGTACAGGGTTCCGAGGAGACCCAGTACTTC. This codes for CASSVQGSEETQYF. The rearrangement links TRBV5-1 to TRBJ2-5; D is perhaps TRBD1 (6 bases). The CDR3 has 14 residues. CDR1 is SGHRS and CDR2 is YFSETQ in the germline V gene. Trimming pared 4 bases from V and 5 bases from J, leaving 15 bases between.

This chain connects TRBV9 to TRBJ2-1, with D uncertain. The V end was cut by 3 bases, the J end by 6 bases, with 16 bases between. Germline values: CDR1 SGDLS, CDR2 YYNGEE. The CDR3 is 15 amino acids. DNA for the CDR3: TGTGCCAGCAGCGCCGGCGGTCTTAGGTCCAATGAGCAGTTCTTC. Translated, it gives CASSAGGLRSNEQFF.